This T cell receptor (beta chain) originates from a study of technical replicates of blood from a few donors. As to this clone: Other DNA sequences in this specimen translate into the identical CDR3.

This table comes from immunoSEQ multiplex PCR, and its TCRdb copy is limited to in-frame clones, with some not included. The sample gives over 75,000 clones, approximately 95% of which show up once; roughly 0.22% is in the top ten. V lost 5 bases and J lost 0, with 10 bases in between. Germline CDR1 reads SGHRS; CDR2 reads YFSETQ. The CDR3 sequence is 14 residues long. The sample taken for sequencing was T cells isolated from PBMCs. The V gene is TRBV5-1, the J gene TRBJ2-3; D might be TRBD2 (5 bases). This sequence originates from a human donor in good health. The CDR3 coding sequence is TGCGCCAGCAGTTTAGCGAGTAGCACAGATACGCAGTATTTT. Protein sequence: CASSLASSTDTQYF.